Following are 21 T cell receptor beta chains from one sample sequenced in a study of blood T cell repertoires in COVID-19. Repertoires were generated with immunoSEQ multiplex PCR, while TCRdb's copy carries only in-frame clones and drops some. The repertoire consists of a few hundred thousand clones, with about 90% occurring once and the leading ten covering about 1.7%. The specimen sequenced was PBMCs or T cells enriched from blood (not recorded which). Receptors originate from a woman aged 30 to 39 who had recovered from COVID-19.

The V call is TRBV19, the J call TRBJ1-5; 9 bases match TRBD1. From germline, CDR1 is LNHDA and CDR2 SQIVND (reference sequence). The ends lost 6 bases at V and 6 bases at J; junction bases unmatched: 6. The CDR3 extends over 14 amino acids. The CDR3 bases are TGTGCCAGTAGCCGAAACAGGGGGCCTCAGCCCCAGCATTTT. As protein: CASSRNRGPQPQHF.

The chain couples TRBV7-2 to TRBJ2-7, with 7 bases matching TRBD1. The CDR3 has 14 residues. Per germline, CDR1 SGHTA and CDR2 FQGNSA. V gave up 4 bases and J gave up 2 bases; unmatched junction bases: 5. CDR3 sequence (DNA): TGTGCCAGCAGCTCCCCCCAGGGGGCCTACGAGCAGTACTTC. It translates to CASSSPQGAYEQYF.

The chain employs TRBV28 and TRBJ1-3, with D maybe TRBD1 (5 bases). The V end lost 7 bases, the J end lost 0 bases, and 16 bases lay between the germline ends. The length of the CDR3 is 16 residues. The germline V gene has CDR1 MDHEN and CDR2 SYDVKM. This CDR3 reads CASTATAIPSGNTIYF. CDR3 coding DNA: TGTGCCAGCACCGCGACAGCCATTCCCTCTGGAAACACCATATATTTT. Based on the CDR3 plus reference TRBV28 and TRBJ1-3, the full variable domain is DVKVTQSSRYLVKRTGEKVFLECVQDMDHENMFWYRQDPGLGLRLIYFSYDVKMKEKGDIPEGYSVSREKKERFSLILESASTNQTSMYLCASTATAIPSGNTIYFGEGSWLTVV.

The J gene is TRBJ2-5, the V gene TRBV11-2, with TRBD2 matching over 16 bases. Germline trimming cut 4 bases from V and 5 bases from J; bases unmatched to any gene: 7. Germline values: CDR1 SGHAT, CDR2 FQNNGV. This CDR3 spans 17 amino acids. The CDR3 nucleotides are TGTGCCAGCAGCTCCTATAGGGGACTAGCGGGGGGGGAGACCCAGTACTTC. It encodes CASSSYRGLAGGETQYF.

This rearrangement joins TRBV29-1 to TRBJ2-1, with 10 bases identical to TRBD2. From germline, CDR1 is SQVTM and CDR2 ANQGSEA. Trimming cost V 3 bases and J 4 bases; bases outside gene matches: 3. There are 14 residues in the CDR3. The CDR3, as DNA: TGCAGCGTTGAGTTAGCGGGAGGTTACAATGAGCAGTTCTTC. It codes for CSVELAGGYNEQFF.

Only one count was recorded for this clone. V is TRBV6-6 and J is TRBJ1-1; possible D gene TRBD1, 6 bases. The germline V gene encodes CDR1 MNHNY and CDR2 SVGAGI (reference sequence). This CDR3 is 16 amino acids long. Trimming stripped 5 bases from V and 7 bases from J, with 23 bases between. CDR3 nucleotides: TGTGCCAGCAGTCGACGCAGGGACAACCACTTTAATGAAGCTTTCTTT. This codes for CASSRRRDNHFNEAFF.

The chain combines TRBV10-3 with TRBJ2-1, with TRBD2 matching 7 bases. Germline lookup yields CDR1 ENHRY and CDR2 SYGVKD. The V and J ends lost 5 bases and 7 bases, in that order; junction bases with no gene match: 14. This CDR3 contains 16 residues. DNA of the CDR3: TGTGCCATCAGTATGATTAGCGGGTCGCTCGGGAATGAGCAGTTCTTC. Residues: CAISMISGSLGNEQFF.

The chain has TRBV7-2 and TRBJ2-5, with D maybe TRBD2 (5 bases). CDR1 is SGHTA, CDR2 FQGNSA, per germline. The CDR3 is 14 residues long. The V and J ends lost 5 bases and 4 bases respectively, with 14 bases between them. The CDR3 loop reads CASSQARAGETQYF. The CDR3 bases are TGTGCCAGCAGCCAGGCAAGGGCGGGAGAGACCCAGTACTTC.

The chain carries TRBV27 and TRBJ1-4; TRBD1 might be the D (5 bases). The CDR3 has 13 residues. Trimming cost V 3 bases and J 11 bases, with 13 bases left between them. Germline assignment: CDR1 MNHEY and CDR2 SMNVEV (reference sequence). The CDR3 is CASSFGTKGKLFF. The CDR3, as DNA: TGTGCCAGCAGTTTTGGGACTAAAGGGAAACTGTTTTTT.

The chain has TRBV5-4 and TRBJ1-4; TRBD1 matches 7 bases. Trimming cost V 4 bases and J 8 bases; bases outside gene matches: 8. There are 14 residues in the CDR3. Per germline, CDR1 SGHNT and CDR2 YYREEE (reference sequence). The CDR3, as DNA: TGTGCCAGCAGCACCAGGGGGGCGAGGGAAAAACTGTTTTTT. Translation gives CASSTRGAREKLFF.

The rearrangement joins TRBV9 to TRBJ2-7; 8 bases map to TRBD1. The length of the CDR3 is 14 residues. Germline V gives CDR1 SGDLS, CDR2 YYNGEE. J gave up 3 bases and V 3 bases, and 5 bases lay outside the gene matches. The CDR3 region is CASSAGGPFYEQYF. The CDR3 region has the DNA TGTGCCAGCAGCGCAGGGGGCCCTTTCTACGAGCAGTACTTC. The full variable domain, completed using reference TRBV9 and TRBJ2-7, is DSGVTQTPKHLITATGQRVTLRCSPRSGDLSVYWYQQSLDQGLQFLIQYYNGEERAKGNILERFSAQQFPDLHSELNLSSLELGDSALYFCASSAGGPFYEQYFGPGTRLTVT.

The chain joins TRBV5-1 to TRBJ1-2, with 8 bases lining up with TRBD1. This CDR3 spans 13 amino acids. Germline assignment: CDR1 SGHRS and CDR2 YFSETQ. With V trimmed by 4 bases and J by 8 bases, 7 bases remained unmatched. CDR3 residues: CASSPGQGLGYTF. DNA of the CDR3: TGCGCCAGCAGCCCAGGACAGGGTCTGGGCTACACCTTC.

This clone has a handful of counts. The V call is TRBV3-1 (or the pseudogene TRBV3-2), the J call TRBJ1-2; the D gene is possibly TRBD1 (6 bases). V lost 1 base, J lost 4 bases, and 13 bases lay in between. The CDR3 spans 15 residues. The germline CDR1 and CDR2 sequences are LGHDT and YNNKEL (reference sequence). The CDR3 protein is CASSQAPTGSYGYTF. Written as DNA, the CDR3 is TGTGCCAGCAGCCAAGCTCCGACAGGATCCTATGGCTACACCTTC.

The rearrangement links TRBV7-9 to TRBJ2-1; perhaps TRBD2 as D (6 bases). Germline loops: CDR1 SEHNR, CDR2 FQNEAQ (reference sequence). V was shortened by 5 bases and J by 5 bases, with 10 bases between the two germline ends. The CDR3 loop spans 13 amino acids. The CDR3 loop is CASSRPGDNEQFF. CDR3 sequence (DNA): TGTGCCAGCAGCCGTCCGGGGGACAATGAGCAGTTCTTC.

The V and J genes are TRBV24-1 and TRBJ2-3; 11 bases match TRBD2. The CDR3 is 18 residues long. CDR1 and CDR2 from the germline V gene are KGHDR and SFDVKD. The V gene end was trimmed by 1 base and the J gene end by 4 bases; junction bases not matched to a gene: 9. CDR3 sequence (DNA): TGTGCCACCAGTGATTTTGCCGAACTAGCGGGAGTCGCAGATACGCAGTATTTT. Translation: CATSDFAELAGVADTQYF.

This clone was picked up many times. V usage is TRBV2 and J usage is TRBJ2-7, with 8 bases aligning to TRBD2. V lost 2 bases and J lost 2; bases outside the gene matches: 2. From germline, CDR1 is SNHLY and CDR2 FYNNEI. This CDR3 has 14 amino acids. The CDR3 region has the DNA TGTGCCAGCAGTGAAACGGGGGGGCCCTACGAGCAGTACTTC. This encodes CASSETGGPYEQYF.

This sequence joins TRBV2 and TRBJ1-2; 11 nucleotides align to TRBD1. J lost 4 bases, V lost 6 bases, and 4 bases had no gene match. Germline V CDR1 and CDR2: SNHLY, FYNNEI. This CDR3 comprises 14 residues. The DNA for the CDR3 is TGTGCCAGCAGGCCGGGACAGGGGGTCTATGGCTACACCTTC. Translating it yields CASRPGQGVYGYTF.

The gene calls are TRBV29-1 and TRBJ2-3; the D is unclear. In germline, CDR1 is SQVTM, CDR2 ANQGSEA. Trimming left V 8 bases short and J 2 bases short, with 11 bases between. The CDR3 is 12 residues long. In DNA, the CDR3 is TGCAGCACCCAGGCAAACACAGATACGCAGTATTTT. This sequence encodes CSTQANTDTQYF.

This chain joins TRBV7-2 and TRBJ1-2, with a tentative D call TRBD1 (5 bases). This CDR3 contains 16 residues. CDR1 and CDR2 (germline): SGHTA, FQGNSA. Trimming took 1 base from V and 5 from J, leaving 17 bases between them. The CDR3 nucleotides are TGTGCCAGCAGCTTAGGGGGCGGAAGGGCAGGGTATGGCTACACCTTC. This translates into CASSLGGGRAGYGYTF.

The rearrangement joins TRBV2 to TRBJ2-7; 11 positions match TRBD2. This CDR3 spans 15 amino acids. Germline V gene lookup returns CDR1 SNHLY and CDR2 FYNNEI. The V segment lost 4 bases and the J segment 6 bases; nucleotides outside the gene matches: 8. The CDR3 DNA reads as TGTGCCAGCAGTGGCATTAGCGGGAGGGCCGGCGAGCAGTACTTC. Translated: CASSGISGRAGEQYF.

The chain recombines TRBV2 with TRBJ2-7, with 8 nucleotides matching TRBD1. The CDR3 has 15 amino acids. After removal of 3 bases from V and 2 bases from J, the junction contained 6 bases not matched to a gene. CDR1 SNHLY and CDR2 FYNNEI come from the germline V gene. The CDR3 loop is CASSEFGTGTYEQYF. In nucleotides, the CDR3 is TGTGCCAGCAGTGAGTTTGGGACAGGCACCTACGAGCAGTACTTC. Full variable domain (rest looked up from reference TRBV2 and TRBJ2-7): EPEVTQTPSHQVTQMGQEVILRCVPISNHLYFYWYRQILGQKVEFLVSFYNNEISEKSEIFDDQFSVERPDGSNFTLKIRSTKLEDSAMYFCASSEFGTGTYEQYFGPGTRLTVT.